Each of the 26 T cell receptor beta chains below was sequenced from the same sample in a study of cytomegalovirus exposure and HLA in healthy donors. PCR amplification relied on 60 Vbeta primers (plus 13 Jbeta primers). TCRdb's copy holds only in-frame clones and misses some; the assay was immunoSEQ multiplex PCR. Of about 150,000 clones listed, around 73% are singletons. Sequences were obtained from PBMCs. These receptors were taken from a male donor in good health and CMV-seronegative.

V is TRBV7-9 and J is TRBJ2-7; 15 bases align to TRBD2. The trim removed 5 bases at V and 6 bases at J, leaving 8 bases unmatched. The CDR3 totals 16 residues. Germline assignment: CDR1 SEHNR and CDR2 FQNEAQ (reference sequence). The CDR3 sequence: CASSPRGLAGGSEQYF. For the CDR3, the DNA is TGTGCCAGCAGCCCGAGGGGACTAGCGGGAGGAAGCGAGCAGTACTTC.

The chain carries TRBV5-6 and TRBJ2-7; 9 bases are shared with TRBD1. Germline CDR1 and CDR2: SGHDT and YYEEEE. The CDR3 contains 14 residues. The ends lost 4 bases at V and 4 bases at J; junction bases unmatched: 6. As DNA, the CDR3 is TGTGCCAGCAGCCGCGGACAGGGGAGGTACGAGCAGTACTTC. The encoded protein is CASSRGQGRYEQYF.

J is TRBJ2-1 and V is TRBV6-1; D gene uncertain. The germline V gene has CDR1 MNHNS and CDR2 SASEGT. The CDR3 runs to 13 residues. The ends were cut back, 2 bases at V and 4 bases at J, with 6 bases in the middle. CDR3 protein: CASSEQDYNEQFF. The CDR3 DNA sequence: TGTGCCAGCAGTGAACAGGATTACAATGAGCAGTTCTTC.

CDR3 residues: CASSPRAAGAGAFF. CDR3 nucleotide sequence: TGTGCCAGCAGCCCGAGGGCGGCGGGAGCGGGGGCTTTCTTT. The gene calls are TRBV16 and TRBJ1-1, with D uncertain. The CDR3 contains 14 residues. Germline V gene lookup returns CDR1 KGHSY and CDR2 FQNENV. V was cut by 4 bases and J by 11 bases, with 20 bases left in between.

The rearrangement links TRBV5-4 to TRBJ1-6, with 9 bases matching TRBD1. After removal of 4 bases from V and 8 bases from J, the junction contained 10 bases not matched to a gene. The CDR3 consists of 16 residues. Germline V CDR1 and CDR2: SGHNT, YYREEE (reference sequence). The CDR3 DNA sequence: TGTGCCAGCAGCCGATCCGGGACAGGGAATGATTCACCCCTCCACTTT. Translation: CASSRSGTGNDSPLHF.

The genes are TRBV7-9 and TRBJ1-1, with 10 bases identical to TRBD1. CDR1 and CDR2 (germline): SEHNR, FQNEAQ (reference sequence). J gave up 1 base and V 5 bases, and 7 bases lay outside the gene matches. The CDR3 spans 16 residues. CDR3 nucleotide sequence: TGTGCCAGCAGCGACCGGGACAGGGGACCGAACACTGAAGCTTTCTTT. It translates to CASSDRDRGPNTEAFF.

The chain uses TRBV19 and TRBJ2-1; TRBD1 agrees at 9 bases. Germline V gene sequence: CDR1 LNHDA, CDR2 SQIVND (reference sequence). The CDR3 runs 14 residues. J was trimmed by 0 bases and V by 10 bases; bases with no gene match: 4. The chain's CDR3 is CATPGQGSYNEQFF. CDR3 nucleotides: TGTGCCACCCCGGGACAGGGCTCCTACAATGAGCAGTTCTTC. Filled out from reference TRBV19 and TRBJ2-1, the complete variable domain reads DGGITQSPKYLFRKEGQNVTLSCEQNLNHDAMYWYRQDPGQGLRLIYYSQIVNDFQKGDIAEGYSVSREKKESFPLTVTSAQKNPTAFYLCATPGQGSYNEQFFGPGTRLTVL.

The chain combines TRBV7-3 with TRBJ2-3, with TRBD2 matching 8 bases. Looked up from germline, CDR1 is SGHTA and CDR2 is FQGTGA. The CDR3 length is 15 residues. Germline trimming cut 6 bases from V and 4 bases from J; bases unmatched to any gene: 9. The CDR3 nucleotides are TGTGCCAGCAGACCCAGCGGGAGTCGGGCAGATACGCAGTATTTT. Amino acids: CASRPSGSRADTQYF.

The genes are TRBV19 and TRBJ2-7; 11 bases map to TRBD2. Germline-derived CDR1 and CDR2 are LNHDA and SQIVND (reference sequence). Unmatched junction bases numbered 13, after V lost 6 bases and J lost 0 bases. The CDR3 covers 18 residues. The CDR3 DNA sequence: TGTGCCAGTAGCCCCGCCCTCGGGACTAGCGGATACTCCTACGAGCAGTACTTC. Residues: CASSPALGTSGYSYEQYF.

This sequence joins TRBV12-5 and TRBJ2-7; TRBD2 is a possible D gene (6 bases). Per germline, CDR1 LGHNT and CDR2 FRNRAP. Trimming removed 4 bases from V and 3 bases from J, with 7 bases in between. This CDR3 has 12 residues. In nucleotides, the CDR3 is TGTGCTAGTGGTTGGACTAACTACGAGCAGTACTTC. Translated, it gives CASGWTNYEQYF. Full variable domain (missing parts from reference TRBV12-5 and TRBJ2-7): DARVTQTPRHKVTEMGQEVTMRCQPILGHNTVFWYRQTMMQGLELLAYFRNRAPLDDSGMPKDRFSAEMPDATLATLKIQPSEPRDSAVYFCASGWTNYEQYFGPGTRLTVT.

The V call is TRBV9, the J call TRBJ1-1; weak D call: TRBD1 (5 bases). The V and J ends lost 4 bases and 7 bases respectively, with 20 bases between them. In germline, CDR1 is SGDLS, CDR2 YYNGEE. The CDR3 spans 15 residues. The CDR3: CASSPRVGSGNEAFF. The CDR3 region has the DNA TGTGCCAGCAGCCCCAGGGTAGGTAGCGGTAATGAAGCTTTCTTT.

The V gene is TRBV6-5, the J gene TRBJ1-6; a possible D gene is TRBD1 (6 bases). There are 16 residues in the CDR3. In germline, CDR1 is MNHEY, CDR2 SVGAGI. V shed 2 bases and J shed 7 bases, with 15 bases lying between them. CDR3 sequence reads: CASSYGSGVGNSPLHF. The CDR3 coding sequence is TGTGCCAGCAGTTACGGGTCAGGGGTGGGGAATTCACCCCTCCACTTT.

The rearrangement links TRBV7-9 to TRBJ1-2; 9 bases fit TRBD1. CDR3 size: 14 residues. Losses at the gene ends were 6 bases for V and 2 bases for J; bases not matched to a gene: 4. In germline, CDR1 is SEHNR, CDR2 FQNEAQ (reference sequence). CDR3 protein: CASRGQGENYGYTF. CDR3 coding DNA: TGTGCCAGCAGGGGACAGGGTGAAAACTATGGCTACACCTTC.

A single count supports this clone. J is TRBJ2-7 and V is TRBV9, with 8 bases lining up with TRBD1. CDR1 SGDLS and CDR2 YYNGEE come from the germline V gene. The CDR3 runs to 14 residues. V lost 4 bases to trimming and J lost 5 bases; unmatched junction nucleotides: 8. Here the CDR3 DNA reads TGTGCCAGCAGCCCGCGGACAGGGATCCACGAGCAGTACTTC. Encoded protein: CASSPRTGIHEQYF.

This chain uses TRBV10-2 with TRBJ1-6; 10 bases agree with TRBD1. The CDR3 contains 14 residues. Germline trimming cut 3 bases from V and 13 bases from J; bases unmatched to any gene: 6. CDR1 and CDR2 from the germline V gene are WSHSY and SAAADI. CDR3 sequence: CASSEGQGVLPLHF. CDR3 DNA sequence: TGCGCCAGCAGTGAAGGACAGGGGGTCCTCCCCCTCCACTTT.

The chain uses TRBV19 and TRBJ2-7; 8 nucleotides line up with TRBD1. This CDR3 comprises 15 residues. J lost 0 bases, V lost 3 bases, and 4 bases had no gene match. Germline CDR1 LNHDA, CDR2 SQIVND (reference sequence). The chain's CDR3 is CASSIRQGSSYEQYF. As DNA, the CDR3 is TGTGCCAGTAGTATCCGACAGGGGAGCTCCTACGAGCAGTACTTC.

The chain combines TRBV19 with TRBJ2-1; 10 nucleotides line up with TRBD1. With 8 bases clipped from V and 6 bases from J, the junction kept 4 bases outside the gene matches. Germline V gene sequence: CDR1 LNHDA, CDR2 SQIVND (reference sequence). The length of the CDR3 is 13 residues. The CDR3 sequence: CASRDRGANEQFF. CDR3 coding DNA: TGTGCCAGTCGGGACAGGGGTGCCAATGAGCAGTTCTTC.

The chain joins TRBV28 to TRBJ1-2, with TRBD1 matching 8 bases. Germline-derived CDR1 and CDR2 are MDHEN and SYDVKM. The CDR3 sequence is 18 residues long. Trimming removed 3 bases from V and 4 bases from J; junction bases left unmatched: 16. The DNA for the CDR3 is TGTGCCAGCAGTTTGAGCCGGGACAGGTTTTTAACAATCTATGGCTACACCTTC. Amino acid sequence: CASSLSRDRFLTIYGYTF.

The chain is built from TRBV19 and TRBJ2-2; a possible D gene is TRBD1 (6 bases). CDR1 is LNHDA, CDR2 SQIVND, per germline (reference sequence). The CDR3 spans 14 residues. V lost 7 bases and J 0 bases, leaving 9 bases between the germline ends. CDR3 sequence: CASIGTTNTGELFF. The CDR3 DNA sequence: TGTGCCAGTATAGGGACAACGAACACCGGGGAGCTGTTTTTT.

The chain couples TRBV7-2 to TRBJ2-3; 8 positions match TRBD2. The CDR3 totals 13 residues. V was clipped by 5 bases and J by 4 bases; unmatched bases: 2. Germline-derived CDR1 and CDR2 are SGHTA and FQGNSA. CDR3 nucleotides: TGTGCCAGCAGCCACGGGGGGGCAGATACGCAGTATTTT. Residues: CASSHGGADTQYF.

V is TRBV7-2 and J is TRBJ1-2, with no clear D. The germline gives CDR1 SGHTA, CDR2 FQGNSA. CDR3 length equals 13 residues. Trimming removed 5 bases from V and 7 bases from J, with 14 bases in between. In DNA, the CDR3 is TGTGCCAGCAGCCCGGCCGGGAGCCCTGGCTACACCTTC. Translating it yields CASSPAGSPGYTF.

The chain is built from TRBV27 and TRBJ1-2; 8 bases are shared with TRBD1. Germline V lookup: CDR1 MNHEY, CDR2 SMNVEV (reference sequence). V lost 4 bases to trimming and J lost 8 bases; unmatched junction nucleotides: 6. The CDR3 loop spans 13 amino acids. CDR3 residues: CASSSLGQGGYTF. In DNA, the CDR3 is TGTGCCAGCAGTTCCCTCGGACAGGGAGGCTACACCTTC.

V is TRBV7-2 and J is TRBJ2-3, with TRBD2 as a possible D gene (5 bases). The length of the CDR3 is 15 residues. The ends were cut back, 1 base at V and 5 bases at J, with 13 bases in the middle. In germline, CDR1 is SGHTA, CDR2 FQGNSA. CDR3 sequence reads: CASSLGVSEGDTQYF. CDR3 nucleotide sequence: TGTGCCAGCAGCTTAGGTGTCTCTGAGGGAGATACGCAGTATTTT.

Here the CDR3 reads CAISETGTGNTIYF. CDR3 DNA sequence: TGTGCCATCAGTGAGACAGGGACTGGAAACACCATATATTTT. The rearrangement uses TRBV10-3 and TRBJ1-3, with D perhaps TRBD1 (6 bases). Per the germline V gene, CDR1 is ENHRY and CDR2 is SYGVKD. CDR3 length equals 14 residues. Trimming stripped 2 bases from V and 2 bases from J, with 7 bases between.

V usage is TRBV11-2 and J usage is TRBJ2-7, with D maybe TRBD1 (8 bases). V was pared by 0 bases and J by 5 bases, with 14 bases between. The CDR3 is made up of 15 amino acids. The V gene's germline CDR1 is SGHAT and CDR2 FQNNGV. The CDR3 protein is CASSLEQGGVHEQYF. The CDR3, as DNA: TGTGCCAGCAGCTTAGAACAGGGGGGGGTCCACGAGCAGTACTTC.

The gene calls are TRBV7-2 and TRBJ2-7, with TRBD1 matching 8 bases. CDR1 SGHTA and CDR2 FQGNSA come from the germline V gene. The CDR3 has 14 residues. J was trimmed by 3 bases and V by 4 bases; bases with no gene match: 5. The CDR3 region is CASSWWTGLYEQYF. The CDR3 DNA reads as TGTGCCAGCAGCTGGTGGACAGGGCTCTACGAGCAGTACTTC.